This TCR beta chain was identified in a study of blood T cell repertoires in COVID-19. Authors' analysis steps: Counts of nucleated cells, estimated from reference gene primer amplification, were obtained. TCRdb keeps only in-frame clones here, not all; method: immunoSEQ multiplex PCR. Clonal size and the V and J genes are those of that table, whereas D and trimming came from the DNA. The sample has around 280,000 clones; 90% are singletons. Individuals drawn from approximately 22 US areas were about 18 to 95 years old. Categorization into cohorts depended on clinical history that participants reported. This clonotype was sampled from a woman between 18 and 29 years old with acute COVID-19. The sample comprised PBMCs or T cells enriched from blood (not recorded which).

The CDR3, as DNA: TGCGCCAGCAGCCCGATCCCGCGGGAGGAGATTTTAGGCACTGAAGCTTTCTTT. Encoded protein: CASSPIPREEILGTEAFF. V usage is TRBV4-1 and J usage is TRBJ1-1; D not certain. CDR3 length: 18 amino acids. Germline-derived CDR1 and CDR2 are MGHRA and YSYEKL. The V gene lost 4 bases and the J gene lost 4 bases, with 25 bases spanning the gap.